The clone carrying this T cell receptor beta chain was seen at least ten times. Relying on iRepertoire HTBI primers and Arm-PCR of CDR3 regions, the team built TCR beta libraries. MiXCR was run by TCRdb on the multiplex PCR reads, yielding one entry per CDR3 protein. The sample has 450,000 to 600,000 distinct CDR3 sequences; roughly 12% are singletons. This entry comes from a study of regulatory T cells in long-lasting Graves disease. In the study overall: Graves' patients (newly diagnosed) had been on antithyroid drugs under 3 months.

Germline V gene data show CDR1 as MDHEN and CDR2 as SYDVKM. The CDR3 extends over 15 amino acids. After removal of 6 bases from V and 4 bases from J, the junction contained 7 bases not matched to a gene. As for time point: newly diagnosed GD, antithyroid drugs for less than 3 months. After RNA was extracted from PBMCs, the TCR library was made from it. These data were likewise used in another study, on T cells in Graves' hyperthyroidism and ophthalmopathy. That study adds: First-round RT-PCR with HTBI primers amplified the TCR CDR3 region. Most expanded thyroid clonotypes above 0.001 also appeared in blood.

V and J are TRBV28 and TRBJ2-7; TRBD1 matches 12 bases. The sequencing used peripheral blood mononuclear cells (PBMCs), collected at new diagnosis, from a patient treated with antithyroid drugs. This clonotype was obtained from a man aged 25-40 years with Graves disease. In nucleotides, the CDR3 is TGTGCCAGCAGCTCCCCGGGACAGGGGGCGTACGAGCAGTACTTC. Its protein product is CASSSPGQGAYEQYF.